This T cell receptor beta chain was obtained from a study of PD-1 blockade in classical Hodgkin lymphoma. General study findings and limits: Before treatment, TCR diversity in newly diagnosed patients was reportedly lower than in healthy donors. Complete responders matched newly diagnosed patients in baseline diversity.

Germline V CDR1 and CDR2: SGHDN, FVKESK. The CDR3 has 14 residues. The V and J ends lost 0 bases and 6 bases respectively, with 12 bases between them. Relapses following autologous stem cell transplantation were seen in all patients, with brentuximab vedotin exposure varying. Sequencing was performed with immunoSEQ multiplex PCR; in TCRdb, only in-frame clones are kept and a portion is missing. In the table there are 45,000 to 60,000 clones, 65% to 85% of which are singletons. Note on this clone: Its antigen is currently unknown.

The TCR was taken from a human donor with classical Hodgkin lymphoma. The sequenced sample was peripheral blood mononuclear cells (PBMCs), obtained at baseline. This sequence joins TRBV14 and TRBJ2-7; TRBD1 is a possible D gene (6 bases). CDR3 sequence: CASSQDSGRGEQYV. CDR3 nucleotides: TGTGCCAGCAGCCAAGATTCCGGCAGGGGCGAGCAGTACGTC.